This TCR beta chain derives from a study of blood T cells in healthy people across ages. Trimming took off 6 bases at V and 6 bases at J, with 12 bases between the two ends. Germline V lookup: CDR1 MNHEY, CDR2 SVGAGI. The CDR3 is 13 amino acids. In its sample, this clonotype was seen many times. A J-beta primer mix and a sample-barcoded 5' primer were used in a second PCR of about 7 to 12 cycles. A 12-random-nucleotide template-switch adaptor tagged each cDNA molecule. TCRdb ran MiXCR on the 5' RACE reads and lists one entry per CDR3 protein. Of about 580,000 distinct CDR3 sequences in the sample, roughly 48% are singletons; the top ten hold approximately 25%.

J is TRBJ2-1 and V is TRBV6-5, with TRBD1 as a possible D gene (6 bases). The sequenced sample consisted of blood. The sequence was obtained from a man aged 80 or over in good health. The CDR3 protein is CASRKQGGNEQFF. The CDR3 DNA is TGTGCCAGCAGAAAACAAGGGGGCAATGAGCAGTTCTTC.